Described below is a single T cell receptor beta chain sequence and its context. Antigen unknown. This specimen comes from a study of OX40 agonist ivuxolimab in advanced cancers. Study-wide results and caveats: Doses of 0.1 to 3.0 mg/kg were accompanied by clonal expansion of CD4+ and CD8+ blood T cells by week 6.

CDR1 and CDR2 (germline): SGDLS, YYNGEE. V was clipped by 3 bases and J by 3 bases, with 13 bases between them. The length of the CDR3 is 15 residues. TCRdb's table, derived via immunoSEQ multiplex PCR, lists solely in-frame clones and lacks some. Seen here are tens of thousands of clones, roughly 90% observed once, and the top ten hold around 0.98%. Autoimmune disease history or systemic immunosuppression disqualified patients. Collection of blood occurred at baseline, at cycle 4 day 1, and at cycle 7 day 1. The chain combines TRBV9 with TRBJ1-3; D is ambiguous. This receptor was obtained from an adult with an advanced solid tumor such as melanoma, head and neck, liver or kidney cancer. The material was CD4+ or CD8+ T cells sorted from blood, obtained in a trial of the OX40 agonist ivuxolimab. CDR3 amino acids: CASSASVAYGNTIYF. The CDR3 DNA sequence: TGTGCCAGCAGCGCCTCCGTTGCGTATGGAAACACCATATATTTT.